This T cell receptor beta chain was found in a study of T cell repertoires in cytomegalovirus infection. TCRdb used MiXCR to reprocess the reads, holding one entry per CDR3 protein. The table lists fewer than 1,000,000 distinct CDR3 sequences, about 33% of them singletons. Regarding the study as a whole: Pooled public TCR beta family frequency picked out CMV carriers with the relevant HLA.

Germline values: CDR1 MNHEY, CDR2 SVGEGT. Trimming pared 2 bases from V and 0 bases from J, leaving 20 bases between. There are 18 residues in the CDR3. A remark on this clonotype: The antigen is undetermined.

The gene calls are TRBV6-2 or TRBV6-3 and TRBJ2-7; possibly TRBD2 for D (6 bases). Source: cultured CD8+ T cells from PBMCs, taken from culture after CMV antigen stimulation. This TCR was sampled from a human donor in good health (CMV status not recorded). Some clones in this sample may be carry-over from other donors' samples. The CDR3 coding sequence is TGTGCCAGCAGTTACACTGAAAGGAGGGGACGGAGCTCCTACGAGCAGTACGTC. Protein: CASSYTERRGRSSYEQYV.